This record concerns one TCR beta chain sequence. Its specificity is unknown. This sample was included in a study of shared clonotypes between healthy human individuals. The germline CDR1 and CDR2 sequences are LNHDA and SQIVND (reference sequence). The CDR3 contains 13 residues. Trimming removed 3 bases at V and 9 bases at J, with 12 bases between. The naive CD8 fraction comprised CD45RO-negative cells positively selected for CCR7 and excluded terminally differentiated effector memory CD45RA+ cells. Findings and caveats of the study: Naive CD4 clonotype sharing across four donors was 5% to 6%. Naive subsets, compared against memory subsets, generally had larger estimated richness values.

Assay execution proceeded at the deep level. As originally analysed: From ImmunoSEQ came sequences covering only the junction and carrying no quality scores, so filtering differed. Produced via immunoSEQ multiplex PCR; TCRdb's table is partial and in-frame only. V and J calls and clone size are given by that table; D and trimming were obtained from the DNA. The repertoire includes roughly 850,000 clones, about 96% of them detected once, and about 0.21% sits in the top ten. The chain carries TRBV19 and TRBJ2-1; either TRBD1 or TRBD2 may fit D (5 bases each). The sample taken for sequencing was naive CD8+ T cells sorted from blood. The receptor comes from a man aged 25-45 years in good health. The CDR3 here is CASSISSGGEQFF. CDR3 DNA sequence: TGTGCCAGTAGTATCTCCTCTGGGGGTGAGCAGTTCTTC.